This T cell receptor (beta chain) stems from a study of blood T cell repertoires in COVID-19. Source study methods: Amplifying reference gene primers gave estimates of nucleated cell counts. Data came from immunoSEQ multiplex PCR; TCRdb stores just in-frame clones and leaves some out. Clone size and the V and J calls come from that table; the DNA yielded D and trimming. This sample has under 200,000 clones, with roughly 90% found just once. Trimming took off 2 bases at V and 0 bases at J, with 5 bases between the two ends. The germline gives CDR1 MNHEY, CDR2 SVGAGI. The CDR3 extends over 14 amino acids.

This chain links TRBV6-5 with TRBJ1-5; D gene ambiguous. The sample was peripheral blood. This receptor was identified in a man aged 50 to 60 with acute or convalescent COVID-19. CDR3 bases: TGTGCCAGCAGTTACGGGCGTAGCAATCAGCCCCAGCATTTT. Protein product: CASSYGRSNQPQHF.